This T cell receptor beta chain is drawn from a study of blood T cell repertoires in COVID-19. Germline values: CDR1 SGHDN, CDR2 FVKESK. The CDR3 totals 16 residues. Trimming removed 0 bases at V and 2 bases at J, with 11 bases between. Per the study methods: Quantification of nucleated cells was approximated via reference gene primer amplification. The repertoire was sequenced with immunoSEQ multiplex PCR; TCRdb's copy has only in-frame clones and lacks some. That table furnishes V, J and clone size, whereas the DNA furnished D and trimming. This sample has roughly 110,000 clones; approximately 80% occur once, and the top ten carry 4% to 5.5%.

The clonotype originates from a man aged 65 to 79 with acute or convalescent COVID-19. The sequenced sample consisted of peripheral blood. The V call is TRBV14, the J call TRBJ1-3, with TRBD1 as a possible D gene (5 bases). The CDR3 DNA follows: TGTGCCAGCAGCCAAGATTACGGGGGTCCTGGAAACACCATATATTTT. It specifies CASSQDYGGPGNTIYF.